One sample yielded the 30 T cell receptor beta chains listed below, sequenced in a study of beta chain features in type 1 diabetes. Isolated RNA was reverse transcribed in full, so expressed TCRB transcripts were sequenced. Assay used: immunoSEQ multiplex PCR; TCRdb lists only in-frame clones, some missing. Found here are about 220,000 clones, 11% of them singletons; the top ten hold roughly 1.4%. The specimen was central memory CD4+ T cells from blood. The receptors here all came from a man between 18 and 29 years old in good health.

V is TRBV29-1 and J is TRBJ1-2; the D gene is possibly TRBD1 (6 bases). Germline CDR1 SQVTM, CDR2 ANQGSEA. The CDR3 sequence is 13 residues long. The V and J ends lost 6 bases and 6 bases respectively, with 17 bases between them. For the CDR3, the DNA is TGCAGCGTCGGGACACCCGAGGGTGATGGCTACACCTTC. Encoded protein: CSVGTPEGDGYTF.

This clone was observed many times. This chain connects TRBV10-3 to TRBJ2-1, with 8 nucleotides matching TRBD2. V dropped 2 bases and J dropped 14; count of bases not matched to a gene: 11. Germline V CDR1 and CDR2: ENHRY, SYGVKD. CDR3 length: 14 residues. The CDR3 region has the DNA TGTGCCATCAGTGAGCCGGGACTAGAGGGTATGAAGTTCTTC. Its protein product is CAISEPGLEGMKFF.

This clone was observed many times. This chain links TRBV7-2 with TRBJ2-5; 8 bases match TRBD2. In germline, CDR1 is SGHTA, CDR2 FQGNSA. The length of the CDR3 is 14 residues. Unmatched junction bases numbered 5, after V lost 3 bases and J lost 5 bases. The CDR3 protein is CASSFVAGLETQYF. CDR3 DNA: TGTGCCAGCAGCTTCGTAGCGGGACTTGAGACCCAGTACTTC.

This chain connects TRBV15 to TRBJ2-3; D unclear. The CDR3 runs 15 residues. Per the germline V gene, CDR1 is LNHNV and CDR2 is YYDKDF (reference sequence). The V end was cut by 5 bases, the J end by 1 base, with 13 bases between. In DNA, the CDR3 is TGTGCCACCAGCTCCAGAAGGGTTGGCACAGATACGCAGTATTTT. It codes for CATSSRRVGTDTQYF.

This sequence joins TRBV9 and TRBJ2-5; D call uncertain. V was trimmed by 0 bases and J by 4 bases, leaving 4 bases between them. Germline loops: CDR1 SGDLS, CDR2 YYNGEE. The CDR3 loop spans 12 amino acids. The CDR3 protein is CASSVESETQYF. CDR3 DNA sequence: TGTGCCAGCAGCGTAGAGTCAGAGACCCAGTACTTC.

This clone was found a few times. The chain couples TRBV27 to TRBJ2-7, with 9 bases lining up with TRBD2. CDR3 length: 14 residues. Germline loops: CDR1 MNHEY, CDR2 SMNVEV (reference sequence). V was clipped by 5 bases and J by 2 bases; unmatched bases: 4. CDR3 in DNA: TGTGCCAGCAGTCTCCTAGCGGGAACCTACGAGCAGTACTTC. Translating it yields CASSLLAGTYEQYF.

This clone has just a few counts. CDR3: CASSPDRYNEQFF. The CDR3 DNA reads as TGTGCCAGCAGTCCCGACAGATACAATGAGCAGTTCTTC. The rearrangement uses TRBV6-5 and TRBJ2-1; maybe TRBD1 (5 bases). V was cut by 5 bases and J by 4 bases, with 9 bases left in between. CDR1 and CDR2 (germline): MNHEY, SVGAGI. This CDR3 spans 13 amino acids.

This clone was recorded at least ten times. V gene TRBV29-1 combines with J gene TRBJ1-1; D perhaps matches TRBD1 (6 bases). Germline loops: CDR1 SQVTM, CDR2 ANQGSEA. V gave up 2 bases and J gave up 2 bases, with 12 bases separating them. The CDR3 consists of 14 residues. CDR3 nucleotide sequence: TGCAGCGTTGAAACAGGGAGTTTTAACACTGAAGCTTTCTTT. It translates to CSVETGSFNTEAFF. Together with reference TRBV29-1 and TRBJ1-1, the CDR3 gives the full variable domain: SAVISQKPSRDICQRGTSLTIQCQVDSQVTMMFWYRQQPGQSLTLIATANQGSEATYESGFVIDKFPISRPNLTFSTLTVSNMSPEDSSIYLCSVETGSFNTEAFFGQGTRLTVV.

This rearrangement joins TRBV5-1 to TRBJ1-5; 7 bases are shared with TRBD1. CDR3 length: 13 amino acids. Germline V gene data show CDR1 as SGHRS and CDR2 as YFSETQ. V was clipped by 4 bases and J by 6 bases; unmatched bases: 4. CDR3 nucleotides: TGCGCCAGCAGCCCACAGGGGTTTCAGCCCCAGCATTTT. Its protein product is CASSPQGFQPQHF.

This clone was seen a few times. This sequence joins TRBV10-3 and TRBJ2-7; no definite D call. CDR3 size: 14 residues. V was trimmed by 1 base and J by 4 bases, leaving 11 bases between them. Germline V CDR1 and CDR2: ENHRY, SYGVKD. The CDR3 DNA sequence: TGTGCCATCAGTGAGTATGGGTCACAGTACGAGCAGTACTTC. This sequence encodes CAISEYGSQYEQYF.

This clone was observed a few times. The DNA for the CDR3 is TGTGCCAGCAGTCCCCGATACCAGGAAGAGACCCAGTACTTC. Translated: CASSPRYQEETQYF. This chain links TRBV27 with TRBJ2-5; D is ambiguous. Per the germline V gene, CDR1 is MNHEY and CDR2 is SMNVEV (reference sequence). V was trimmed by 5 bases and J by 3 bases, leaving 13 bases between them. The CDR3 has 14 residues.

This clone was seen only a few times. CDR3 loop: CASSQLQGTDTQYF. CDR3 nucleotide sequence: TGTGCCAGCAGCCAGCTACAGGGTACAGATACGCAGTATTTT. V and J are TRBV5-6 and TRBJ2-3; tentative D call: TRBD1 (6 bases). The V gene lost 4 bases and the J gene lost 3 bases, with 12 bases spanning the gap. This CDR3 region has 14 residues. In germline, CDR1 is SGHDT, CDR2 YYEEEE.

V is TRBV6-6 and J is TRBJ2-1; 7 bases match TRBD1. This CDR3 contains 16 residues. Unmatched junction bases numbered 8, after V lost 0 bases and J lost 6 bases. Germline loops: CDR1 MNHNY, CDR2 SVGAGI (reference sequence). The CDR3 bases are TGTGCCAGCAGTTACTCGACAAACCCAGGGGGCAATGAGCAGTTCTTC. As protein: CASSYSTNPGGNEQFF.

The gene calls are TRBV30 and TRBJ1-5, with D unresolved. The CDR3 sequence is 14 residues long. V gave up 1 base and J gave up 2 bases, with 9 bases separating them. The germline V gene encodes CDR1 GTSNPN and CDR2 SVGIG (reference sequence). The CDR3 region has the DNA TGTGCCTGGAGTGAACTGGACCGCAATCAGCCCCAGCATTTT. Its protein is CAWSELDRNQPQHF.

The rearrangement links TRBV7-9 to TRBJ2-1; no clear D gene. The CDR3 is made up of 12 amino acids. Trimming removed 5 bases at V and 13 bases at J, with 15 bases between. The germline V gene encodes CDR1 SEHNR and CDR2 FQNEAQ (reference sequence). The CDR3 DNA is TGTGCCAGCAGCATTGAGGATGGGTCCCAGTTCTTC. This sequence encodes CASSIEDGSQFF.

V usage is TRBV7-3 and J usage is TRBJ2-1; 10 positions agree with TRBD2. The germline V gene encodes CDR1 SGHTA and CDR2 FQGTGA. Unmatched junction bases numbered 3, after V lost 6 bases and J lost 1 base. The CDR3 covers 15 residues. As DNA, the CDR3 is TGTGCCAGCAGGTGGACTAGCGGTTCCTACAATGAGCAGTTCTTC. This translates into CASRWTSGSYNEQFF.

This clone was observed a handful of times. The rearrangement joins TRBV5-1 to TRBJ2-7, with 9 bases fitting TRBD2. Germline CDR1 and CDR2: SGHRS and YFSETQ. The CDR3 length is 15 residues. V gave up 5 bases and J gave up 1 base; unmatched junction bases: 7. This CDR3 reads CASSNSGRGSYEQYF. CDR3 in DNA: TGCGCCAGCAGTAATAGCGGGAGAGGGTCCTACGAGCAGTACTTC.

V and J are TRBV15 and TRBJ2-7; 10 nucleotides align to TRBD2. Germline lookup yields CDR1 LNHNV and CDR2 YYDKDF (reference sequence). The CDR3 is 15 amino acids. V gave up 3 bases and J gave up 5 bases; unmatched junction bases: 7. The CDR3 protein is CATSRGAGGLDEQYF. For the CDR3, the DNA is TGTGCCACCAGCAGGGGAGCGGGAGGGTTGGACGAGCAGTACTTC.

The chain has TRBV7-9 and TRBJ1-3; D unclear. CDR1 is SEHNR, CDR2 FQNEAQ, per germline (reference sequence). CDR3 length equals 14 residues. Trimming shortened V by 7 bases and J by 0 bases, and 10 bases separated the two germline ends. CDR3 protein: CASTPGSSGNTIYF. The CDR3 bases are TGTGCCAGCACCCCGGGGAGCTCTGGAAACACCATATATTTT.

This clone was counted a single time. V gene TRBV5-1 combines with J gene TRBJ2-3, with 7 positions matching TRBD2. V lost 4 bases, J lost 3 bases, and 5 bases stayed unmatched. CDR3 length equals 14 residues. Germline V lookup: CDR1 SGHRS, CDR2 YFSETQ. The CDR3 nucleotides read TGCGCCAGCAGCCAAGGACTAGTAACAGATACGCAGTATTTT. This encodes CASSQGLVTDTQYF.

This clone showed up just a few times. A read error may be the cause here, since a much bigger clone is one base away. V gene TRBV10-3 combines with J gene TRBJ2-7; D is perhaps TRBD2 (6 bases). With 6 bases removed from V and 5 bases from J, the gap between germline ends came to 14 bases. Germline CDR1 and CDR2: ENHRY and SYGVKD. CDR3 length: 13 amino acids. CDR3 DNA: TGTGCCATCAGGGAGGGCCCTGAGGACGAGCAGTACTTC. It yields the protein CAIREGPEDEQYF.

The chain combines TRBV20-1 with TRBJ1-1, with D possibly being TRBD1 (5 bases). This CDR3 contains 11 residues. With 7 bases removed from V and 1 base from J, the gap between germline ends came to 7 bases. From germline, CDR1 is DFQATT and CDR2 SNEGSKA (reference sequence). The CDR3 protein is CSGTGNTEAFF. The CDR3 DNA follows: TGCAGTGGCACAGGGAACACTGAAGCTTTCTTT.

This chain connects TRBV5-1 to TRBJ2-3; D gene uncertain. CDR3 size: 14 residues. V was trimmed by 4 bases and J by 2 bases, leaving 11 bases between them. Looked up from germline, CDR1 is SGHRS and CDR2 is YFSETQ. The CDR3 protein is CASSGPVHTDTQYF. The CDR3 nucleotides read TGCGCCAGCAGCGGACCAGTCCACACAGATACGCAGTATTTT.

This clone has only a few counts. The V gene is TRBV9, the J gene TRBJ1-1; tentative D call: TRBD1 (6 bases). CDR1 is SGDLS and CDR2 is YYNGEE in the germline V gene. CDR3 length: 13 amino acids. V dropped 3 bases and J dropped 5 bases, with 11 bases sitting between them. The CDR3 DNA is TGTGCCAGCAGCGCTCAGGGGTTTACTGAAGCTTTCTTT. Amino acids: CASSAQGFTEAFF.

This clone showed up just a few times. The chain employs TRBV10-3 and TRBJ2-7; D gene ambiguous. Germline V lookup: CDR1 ENHRY, CDR2 SYGVKD. This CDR3 comprises 15 residues. Deletions cut 0 bases from V and 6 bases from J, with 15 bases between. This chain's CDR3 is CAISESKGVVFEQYF. The CDR3 region has the DNA TGTGCCATCAGTGAGTCTAAGGGCGTGGTATTCGAGCAGTACTTC.

V gene TRBV4-1 combines with J gene TRBJ2-2; D may be TRBD1 or TRBD2 (5 bases each). The V end was cut by 4 bases, the J end by 0 bases, with 12 bases between. This CDR3 has 16 residues. The germline V gene encodes CDR1 MGHRA and CDR2 YSYEKL. CDR3 sequence: CASSPGTNANTGELFF. CDR3 sequence (DNA): TGCGCCAGCAGCCCTGGGACGAACGCGAACACCGGGGAGCTGTTTTTT.

This clone was counted only a few times. The chain has TRBV5-6 and TRBJ2-7, with unresolved D. Germline CDR1 SGHDT, CDR2 YYEEEE. V shed 2 bases and J shed 2 bases, with 8 bases lying between them. The CDR3 extends over 13 amino acids. CDR3 nucleotides: TGTGCCAGCAGCTTTATCGGAACCTACGAGCAGTACTTC. Its translation is CASSFIGTYEQYF. The whole variable domain, filled in from reference TRBV5-6 and TRBJ2-7, reads DAGVTQSPTHLIKTRGQQVTLRCSPKSGHDTVSWYQQALGQGPQFIFQYYEEEERQRGNFPDRFSGHQFPNYSSELNVNALLLGDSALYLCASSFIGTYEQYFGPGTRLTVT.

The chain has TRBV28 and TRBJ2-2; TRBD2 aligns across 9 bases. The V and J ends lost 7 bases and 9 bases, in that order; junction bases with no gene match: 6. Germline-derived CDR1 and CDR2 are MDHEN and SYDVKM. CDR3 length: 13 amino acids. CDR3 nucleotides: TGTGCCAGCAACGGCGGGAGGGCGTGGGAGCTGTTTTTT. This gives the protein CASNGGRAWELFF.

The chain recombines TRBV7-2 with TRBJ2-7; 7 bases align to TRBD2. The CDR3 totals 16 residues. V lost 5 bases to trimming and J lost 0 bases; unmatched junction nucleotides: 10. Germline CDR1 is SGHTA and CDR2 is FQGNSA. The DNA for the CDR3 is TGTGCCAGCAGCCTGCAATGGGGAGGGAGCTCCTACGAGCAGTACTTC. Its protein product is CASSLQWGGSSYEQYF.

Comment on this clone: In the same sample, other DNA sequences code for this CDR3. V and J are TRBV9 and TRBJ2-1, with TRBD2 as a possible D gene (6 bases). In germline, CDR1 is SGDLS, CDR2 YYNGEE. V was shortened by 0 bases and J by 10 bases, with 14 bases between the two germline ends. This CDR3 region has 14 residues. The CDR3 DNA is TGTGCCAGCAGCGTAGCTACCCCTGGGGGGGAGCAGTTCTTC. The encoded protein is CASSVATPGGEQFF.